This TCR beta chain was found in a study of metastatic and nonmetastatic thyroid tumors. Study-level information: The study looked at repertoires side by side in blood and in tumor or nodule tissue from malignant and benign thyroid patients. Study-wide findings and caveats: When malignant thyroid tumors were compared with benign nodules, TCR beta diversity was reportedly significantly higher in the malignant tumors. This held in both blood and tumor samples.

Per the original methods: The study built a papillary thyroid cancer distant-metastasis classifier from CDR3 differences across clinicopathological groups. With MiXCR, TCRdb reprocessed the PCR reads. In this record, the V and J calls reflect TCRdb's handling and not the investigators' own analysis. This sample has approximately 30,000 clones, with around 30% found just once. Each patient came to thyroid surgery without any prior treatment (of any kind). A note on this clone: The antigen is undetermined. One junction end does not reproduce the germline sequence, and a read error may be involved.

Material: blood. This receptor was obtained from a female donor with papillary thyroid cancer or a benign thyroid nodule (not recorded which). Some clones in this sample may be carry-over from other donors' samples.

The CDR3 DNA is TGTGCTAGCAGCTTAGGGCCGAATCGGTCAGGGTGGGGTACGGCCCAAGAGACCCAGTACTTC. Translated, it gives CASSLGPNRSGWGTAQETQYF. The chain links TRBV7-6 to TRBJ2-5; D perhaps matches TRBD1 (5 bases). CDR3 size: 21 residues. Per germline, CDR1 SGHVS and CDR2 FNYEAQ.